This TCR beta chain was sequenced during a study of blood T cell repertoires in COVID-19. Profiling relied on immunoSEQ multiplex PCR, and the TCRdb table lists in-frame clones only, not all of them. This sample yields approximately 150,000 clones, of which 60% to 85% are seen a single time; 16% belongs to the top ten. This CDR3 has 13 amino acids. V lost 4 bases to trimming and J lost 5 bases, with 11 bases between them. Germline V gene lookup returns CDR1 SNHLY and CDR2 FYNNEI. This receptor was taken from a man aged 45 to 65 with acute or convalescent COVID-19. Source material: peripheral blood. The chain couples TRBV2 to TRBJ1-2; maybe TRBD1 (5 bases). CDR3 amino acids: CASSASQGYGYTF. The CDR3 DNA sequence: TGTGCCAGCAGTGCGTCGCAGGGTTATGGCTACACCTTC.